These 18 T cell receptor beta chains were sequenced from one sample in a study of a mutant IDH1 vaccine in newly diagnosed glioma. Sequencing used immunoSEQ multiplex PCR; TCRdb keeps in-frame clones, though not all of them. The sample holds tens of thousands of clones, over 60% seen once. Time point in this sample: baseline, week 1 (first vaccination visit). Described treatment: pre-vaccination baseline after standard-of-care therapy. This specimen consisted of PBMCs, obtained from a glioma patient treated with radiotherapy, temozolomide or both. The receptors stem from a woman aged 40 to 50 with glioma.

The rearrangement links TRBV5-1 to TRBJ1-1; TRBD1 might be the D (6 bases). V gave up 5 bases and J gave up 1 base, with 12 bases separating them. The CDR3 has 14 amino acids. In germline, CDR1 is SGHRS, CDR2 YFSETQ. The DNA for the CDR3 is TGCGCCAGCAGAGGGGGGCTTGAGAACACTGAAGCTTTCTTT. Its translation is CASRGGLENTEAFF.

The CDR3 coding sequence is TGTGCCAGCAGCTTAACAATTCGAGAGACCCAGTACTTC. It encodes CASSLTIRETQYF. The V and J genes are TRBV7-9 and TRBJ2-5; D ambiguous. CDR3 length: 13 residues. With 2 bases removed from V and 4 bases from J, the gap between germline ends came to 8 bases. Germline CDR1 SEHNR, CDR2 FQNEAQ (reference sequence).

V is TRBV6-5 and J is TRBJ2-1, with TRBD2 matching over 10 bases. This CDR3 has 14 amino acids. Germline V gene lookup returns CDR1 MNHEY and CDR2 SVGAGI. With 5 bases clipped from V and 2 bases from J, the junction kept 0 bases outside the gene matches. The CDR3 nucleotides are TGTGCCAGCAGTACTAGCGGGGCCTACAATGAGCAGTTCTTC. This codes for CASSTSGAYNEQFF.

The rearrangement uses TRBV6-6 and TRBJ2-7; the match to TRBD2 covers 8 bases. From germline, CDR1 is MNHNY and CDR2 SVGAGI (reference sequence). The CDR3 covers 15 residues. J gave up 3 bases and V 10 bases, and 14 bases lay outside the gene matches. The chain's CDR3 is CAIRLRERGNYEQYF. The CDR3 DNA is TGTGCCATCCGCCTCAGGGAGCGGGGGAACTACGAGCAGTACTTC.

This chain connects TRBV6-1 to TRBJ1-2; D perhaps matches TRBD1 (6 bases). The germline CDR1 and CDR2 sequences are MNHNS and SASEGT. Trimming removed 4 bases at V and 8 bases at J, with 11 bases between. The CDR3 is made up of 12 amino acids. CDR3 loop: CASSVQGGGYTF. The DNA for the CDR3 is TGTGCCAGCAGTGTACAGGGTGGCGGCTACACCTTC.

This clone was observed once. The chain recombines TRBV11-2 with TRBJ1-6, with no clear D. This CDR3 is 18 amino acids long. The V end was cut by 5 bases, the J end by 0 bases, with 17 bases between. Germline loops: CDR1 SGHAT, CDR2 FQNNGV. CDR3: CASSPNTAGSSYNSPLHF. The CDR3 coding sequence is TGTGCCAGCAGCCCCAATACAGCGGGGAGCTCCTATAATTCACCCCTCCACTTT.

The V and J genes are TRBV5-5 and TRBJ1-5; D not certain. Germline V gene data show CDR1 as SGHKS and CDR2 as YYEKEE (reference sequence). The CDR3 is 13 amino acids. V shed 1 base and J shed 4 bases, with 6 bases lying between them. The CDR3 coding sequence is TGTGCCAGCAGCTTGTCAGGAAATCAGCCCCAGCATTTT. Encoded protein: CASSLSGNQPQHF.

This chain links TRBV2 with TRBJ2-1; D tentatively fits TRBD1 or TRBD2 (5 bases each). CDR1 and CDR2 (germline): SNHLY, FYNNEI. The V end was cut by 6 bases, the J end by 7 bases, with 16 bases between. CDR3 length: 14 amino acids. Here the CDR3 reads CASRGRGAPNEQFF. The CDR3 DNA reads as TGTGCCAGCAGAGGACGAGGGGCTCCTAATGAGCAGTTCTTC.

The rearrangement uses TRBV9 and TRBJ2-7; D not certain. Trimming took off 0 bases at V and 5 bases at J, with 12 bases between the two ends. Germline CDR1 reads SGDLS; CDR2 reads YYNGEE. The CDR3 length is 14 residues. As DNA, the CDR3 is TGTGCCAGCAGCGTAGGAGTCTTAGGGAACGAGCAGTACTTC. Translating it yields CASSVGVLGNEQYF. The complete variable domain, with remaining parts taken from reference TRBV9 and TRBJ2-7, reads DSGVTQTPKHLITATGQRVTLRCSPRSGDLSVYWYQQSLDQGLQFLIQYYNGEERAKGNILERFSAQQFPDLHSELNLSSLELGDSALYFCASSVGVLGNEQYFGPGTRLTVT.

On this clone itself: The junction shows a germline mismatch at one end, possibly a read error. The CDR3 bases are TGTGCCAGCAGCTTAGGTTTAAAGGGGAACGCTGAAGCTTTCTTT. Translated: CASSLGLKGNAEAFF. The genes are TRBV7-8 and TRBJ1-1; maybe TRBD1 (5 bases). There are 15 residues in the CDR3. Germline assignment: CDR1 SGHVS and CDR2 FQNEAQ.

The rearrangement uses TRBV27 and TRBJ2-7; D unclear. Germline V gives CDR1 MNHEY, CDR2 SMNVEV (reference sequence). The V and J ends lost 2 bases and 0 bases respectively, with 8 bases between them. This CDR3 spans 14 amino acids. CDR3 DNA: TGTGCCAGCAGTTTACAGTACTTCTCCTACGAGCAGTACTTC. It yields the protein CASSLQYFSYEQYF.

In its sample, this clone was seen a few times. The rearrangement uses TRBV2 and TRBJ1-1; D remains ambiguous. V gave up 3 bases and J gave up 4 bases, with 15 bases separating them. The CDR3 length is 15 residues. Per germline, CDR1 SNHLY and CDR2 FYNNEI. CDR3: CASSDTGWAPTEAFF. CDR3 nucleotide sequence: TGTGCCAGCAGTGATACGGGGTGGGCTCCCACTGAAGCTTTCTTT.

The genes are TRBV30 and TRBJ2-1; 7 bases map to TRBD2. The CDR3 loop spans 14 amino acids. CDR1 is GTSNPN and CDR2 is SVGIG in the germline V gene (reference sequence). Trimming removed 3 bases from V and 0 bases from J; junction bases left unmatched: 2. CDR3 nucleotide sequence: TGTGCCTGGAGGGGGGGGAGCTCCTACAATGAGCAGTTCTTC. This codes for CAWRGGSSYNEQFF.

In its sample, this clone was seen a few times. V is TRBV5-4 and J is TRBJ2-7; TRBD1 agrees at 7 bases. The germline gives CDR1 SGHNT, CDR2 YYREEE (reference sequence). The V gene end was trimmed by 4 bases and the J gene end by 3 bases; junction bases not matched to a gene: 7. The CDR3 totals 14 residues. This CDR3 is CASSPRGGLYEQYF. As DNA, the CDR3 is TGTGCCAGCAGCCCCCGAGGGGGCCTCTACGAGCAGTACTTC.

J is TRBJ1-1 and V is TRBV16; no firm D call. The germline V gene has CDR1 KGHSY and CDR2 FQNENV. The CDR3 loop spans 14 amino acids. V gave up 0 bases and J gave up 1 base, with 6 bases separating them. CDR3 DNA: TGTGCCAGCAGCCAATCAGGAGGGAACACTGAAGCTTTCTTT. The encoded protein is CASSQSGGNTEAFF.

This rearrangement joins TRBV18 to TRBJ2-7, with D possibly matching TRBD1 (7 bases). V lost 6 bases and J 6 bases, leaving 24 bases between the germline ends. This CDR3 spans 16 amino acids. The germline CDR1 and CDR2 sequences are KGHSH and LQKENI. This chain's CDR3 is CASSLSRQGGTGEQYF. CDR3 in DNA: TGTGCCAGCTCGCTTTCCCGACAGGGTGGGACTGGCGAGCAGTACTTC.

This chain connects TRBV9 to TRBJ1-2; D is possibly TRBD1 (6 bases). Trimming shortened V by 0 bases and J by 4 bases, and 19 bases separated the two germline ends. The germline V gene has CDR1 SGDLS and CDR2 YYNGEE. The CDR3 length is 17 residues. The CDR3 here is CASSVGEEGDRIYGYTF. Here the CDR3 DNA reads TGTGCCAGCAGCGTAGGAGAGGAGGGGGACCGAATCTATGGCTACACCTTC.

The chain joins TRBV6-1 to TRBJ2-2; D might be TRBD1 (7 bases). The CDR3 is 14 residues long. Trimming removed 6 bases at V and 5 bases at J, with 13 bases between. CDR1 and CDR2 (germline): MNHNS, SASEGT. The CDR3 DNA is TGTGCCAGCAGAATCTCAGGGGGGACCGGGGAGCTGTTTTTT. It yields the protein CASRISGGTGELFF.